This T cell receptor (beta chain) was recorded in a study of blood T cell repertoires in COVID-19. On the study more broadly: Sources were T cells, B-cell-depleted T cells, or PBMCs; the material itself was cDNA or gDNA.

As handled by the study authors: From reference gene primer amplification, estimates of nucleated cell counts were derived. Sequencing used immunoSEQ multiplex PCR; TCRdb keeps in-frame clones, though not all of them. Clonal size and the V and J genes are those of that table, whereas D and trimming came from the DNA. The sample lists about 220,000 clones; around 80% were seen once. The CDR3 consists of 15 residues. The germline V gene has CDR1 LGHNA and CDR2 YSLEER. After removal of 3 bases from V and 1 base from J, the junction contained 5 bases not matched to a gene. This TCR derives from a human donor in a cohort sampled during active COVID-19. Sequenced: peripheral blood. The chain carries TRBV4-3 and TRBJ2-5; 7 bases fit TRBD1. The CDR3 nucleotides read TGCGCCAGCAGCCAGACGACAGGGACCCAAGAGACCCAGTACTTC. This codes for CASSQTTGTQETQYF.